Shown below are 14 T cell receptor beta chains from a single sample sequenced in a study of T cell changes during pregnancy in multiple sclerosis. Sequenced by immunoSEQ multiplex PCR; TCRdb stores in-frame clones only, minus some. The data hold around 33,000 clones, with over 85% observed a single time. Here the sequenced sample was CD8+ T cells from peripheral blood mononuclear cells, taken in the third trimester of pregnancy. The receptors come from a female donor with multiple sclerosis, enrolled in a pregnancy study.

The chain uses TRBV29-1 and TRBJ1-2; tentatively, D is TRBD1 (6 bases). The CDR3 totals 12 residues. Germline V CDR1 and CDR2: SQVTM, ANQGSEA. Trimming cost V 3 bases and J 4 bases, with 9 bases left between them. The CDR3 region has the DNA TGCAGCGTTGAGGACAGTTCCTATGGCTACACCTTC. Translated, it gives CSVEDSSYGYTF. Combining the CDR3 with reference TRBV29-1 and TRBJ1-2 gives the whole variable domain SAVISQKPSRDICQRGTSLTIQCQVDSQVTMMFWYRQQPGQSLTLIATANQGSEATYESGFVIDKFPISRPNLTFSTLTVSNMSPEDSSIYLCSVEDSSYGYTFGSGTRLTVV.

This clone was seen only once. The V gene is TRBV7-8, the J gene TRBJ1-6; 7 bases are shared with TRBD1. With 1 base clipped from V and 14 bases from J, the junction kept 11 bases outside the gene matches. The CDR3 extends over 15 amino acids. CDR1 and CDR2 (germline): SGHVS, FQNEAQ. The CDR3 DNA is TGTGCCAGCAGCTTAGGGTGGGGACAGACCATGACCCTCCACTTT. Residues: CASSLGWGQTMTLHF.

This clone has only a few counts. This chain joins TRBV14 and TRBJ1-1; no reliable D call. V lost 2 bases to trimming and J lost 1 base, with 11 bases between them. Germline loops: CDR1 SGHDN, CDR2 FVKESK. There are 15 residues in the CDR3. The CDR3 loop is CASSQPQISNTEAFF. CDR3 DNA: TGTGCCAGCAGCCAACCGCAGATCTCGAACACTGAAGCTTTCTTT.

The gene calls are TRBV11-2 and TRBJ2-1; tentative D call: TRBD2 (5 bases). Germline CDR1 is SGHAT and CDR2 is FQNNGV. CDR3 size: 16 residues. With 0 bases removed from V and 4 bases from J, the gap between germline ends came to 13 bases. As DNA, the CDR3 is TGTGCCAGCAGCTTAGAAACAGAGGGCCGATACAATGAGCAGTTCTTC. Its protein product is CASSLETEGRYNEQFF.

The CDR3 reads CASSSTRGSYNEQFF. DNA for the CDR3: TGTGCCAGCAGCTCGACTAGGGGATCCTACAATGAGCAGTTCTTC. The chain couples TRBV6-6 to TRBJ2-1, with a tentative D call TRBD2 (6 bases). Germline loops: CDR1 MNHNY, CDR2 SVGAGI (reference sequence). The germline V and J ends were trimmed by 6 bases and 1 base, with 13 bases remaining between them. This CDR3 contains 15 residues.

The genes are TRBV4-3 and TRBJ2-1; the D gene is possibly TRBD2 (6 bases). Germline CDR1 is LGHNA and CDR2 is YSLEER. The CDR3 is made up of 15 amino acids. Trimming took off 0 bases at V and 7 bases at J, with 13 bases between the two ends. The CDR3 loop is CASSQEAASANEQFF. Here the CDR3 DNA reads TGCGCCAGCAGCCAAGAAGCGGCTAGCGCTAATGAGCAGTTCTTC.

This chain connects TRBV6-4 to TRBJ2-5, with 7 bases lining up with TRBD2. The end of the DNA is better explained by TRBJ2-7, so the J call may be wrong. The length of the CDR3 is 14 residues. Germline V gene lookup returns CDR1 MRHNA and CDR2 SNTAGT. The CDR3 is CASSEGGGSYEQYF. The CDR3 DNA reads TGTGCCAGCAGTGAGGGGGGGGGCTCCTACGAGCAGTACTTC.

This chain connects TRBV4-2 to TRBJ2-3; 12 bases line up with TRBD2. The V gene end was trimmed by 0 bases and the J gene end by 4 bases; junction bases not matched to a gene: 2. The CDR3 contains 16 residues. The germline V gene encodes CDR1 LGHNA and CDR2 YNFKEQ. The chain's CDR3 is CASSQDLAGGPDTQYF. Here the CDR3 DNA reads TGTGCCAGCAGCCAAGATCTAGCGGGGGGGCCAGATACGCAGTATTTT.

The chain carries TRBV2 and TRBJ2-1; the match to TRBD2 covers 9 bases. The V and J ends lost 2 bases and 9 bases, in that order; junction bases with no gene match: 8. The germline V gene has CDR1 SNHLY and CDR2 FYNNEI. The CDR3 spans 15 residues. CDR3 in amino acids: CASSERAGGHSEQFF. Here the CDR3 DNA reads TGTGCCAGCAGTGAACGGGCGGGGGGGCATAGTGAGCAGTTCTTC.

J is TRBJ1-2 and V is TRBV30; D gene ambiguous. The CDR3 totals 12 residues. CDR1 and CDR2 from the germline V gene are GTSNPN and SVGIG (reference sequence). Trimming stripped 4 bases from V and 8 bases from J, with 14 bases between. CDR3: CAWISRPLGYTF. The CDR3 bases are TGTGCCTGGATTAGCCGACCCCTGGGCTACACCTTC.

The V call is TRBV19, the J call TRBJ2-5; D is undetermined. V was pared by 1 base and J by 1 base, with 7 bases between. In germline, CDR1 is LNHDA, CDR2 SQIVND (reference sequence). The CDR3 runs to 14 residues. CDR3 coding DNA: TGTGCCAGTAGTATAGCAAGTAGCCAAGAGACCCAGTACTTC. Translation gives CASSIASSQETQYF.

The chain carries TRBV6-5 and TRBJ2-7; 10 nucleotides match TRBD2. Losses at the gene ends were 5 bases for V and 7 bases for J; bases not matched to a gene: 8. Per the germline V gene, CDR1 is MNHEY and CDR2 is SVGAGI. The CDR3 has 14 amino acids. CDR3 nucleotides: TGTGCCAGCAGTCTACTAGCGGGGTACTATGAGCAGTACTTC. Protein sequence: CASSLLAGYYEQYF.

The chain links TRBV6-4 to TRBJ2-3; the match to TRBD2 covers 10 bases. The CDR3 is 14 amino acids. V lost 5 bases and J lost 2; bases outside the gene matches: 1. The germline gives CDR1 MRHNA, CDR2 SNTAGT. The CDR3 region is CASSSGGATDTQYF. The CDR3 DNA follows: TGTGCCAGCAGTAGCGGGGGGGCCACAGATACGCAGTATTTT.

The J gene is TRBJ1-1, the V gene TRBV6-5, with 8 bases aligning to TRBD1. The CDR3 runs 15 residues. The germline gives CDR1 MNHEY, CDR2 SVGAGI. V shed 5 bases and J 3 bases; nucleotides not matched to a gene: 8. The CDR3 nucleotides are TGTGCCAGCAGTCCTTGGACAGGGTCTGACACTGAAGCTTTCTTT. Protein product: CASSPWTGSDTEAFF.